Below, one T cell receptor beta chain is given with its context. Antigen: not known. The data belong to a study of cytomegalovirus exposure and HLA in healthy donors. In the study overall: Prior work identified 117 million unique TCR beta sequences in around 170 million T cells. Study results and limitations: A later analysis reported that several of the most significant clusters appeared to be linked to common viral pathogens, among them Epstein-Barr virus. Later analysis showed most CMV-associated TCR beta chains appearing HLA-restricted.

Trimming cost V 2 bases and J 3 bases; bases outside gene matches: 2. This CDR3 is built from 14 residues. Germline V lookup: CDR1 SGHTA, CDR2 FQGNSA. Use of 60 Vbeta and 13 Jbeta primers characterized the PCR. Only in-frame clones appear in the TCRdb table, and some are missing; sequencing was by immunoSEQ multiplex PCR. The table shows some 150,000 clones, with roughly 81% occurring only once. The J gene is TRBJ1-2, the V gene TRBV7-2; 8 nucleotides match TRBD1. The specimen sequenced was PBMCs. This receptor was taken from a woman between 50 and 59 years old in good health and CMV-seronegative. The CDR3 DNA reads TGTGCCAGCAGCTTACAGGGGGCGGACTATGGCTACACCTTC. This gives the protein CASSLQGADYGYTF.